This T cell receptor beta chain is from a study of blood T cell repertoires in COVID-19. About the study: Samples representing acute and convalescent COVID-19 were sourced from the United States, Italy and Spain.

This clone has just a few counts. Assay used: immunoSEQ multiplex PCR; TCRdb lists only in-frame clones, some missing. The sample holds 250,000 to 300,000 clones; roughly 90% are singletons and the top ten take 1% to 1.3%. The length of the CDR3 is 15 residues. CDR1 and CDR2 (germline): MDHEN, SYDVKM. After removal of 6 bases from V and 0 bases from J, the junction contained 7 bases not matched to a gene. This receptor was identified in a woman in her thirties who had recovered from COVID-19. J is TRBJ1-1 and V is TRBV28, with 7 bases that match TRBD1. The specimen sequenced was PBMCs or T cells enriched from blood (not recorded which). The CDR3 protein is CASRLAGTVNTEAFF. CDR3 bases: TGTGCCAGCAGACTCGCCGGGACAGTGAACACTGAAGCTTTCTTT.